What follows are 25 T cell receptor beta chains derived from one specimen sequenced in a study of CD8+ T cells in alopecia areata (dated by TCRdb to the late 2010s). The sample's treatment or condition label is to be understood as: oral pan-JAK inhibitor, 5-10 mg twice daily. Libraries were built with the immunoSEQ multiplex PCR assay. RNA was extracted from all samples and reverse transcribed into cDNA as template for TCR sequencing. The table comes from immuneACCESS by way of TCRdb, which keeps in-frame sequences with V and J called. Part of the clones is missing from these tables; in studies checked, under half for an unresolved V gene and the rest for unknown reasons. The sample includes 85,000 to 110,000 clones, with 85% to 90% observed a single time. The ten top clones hold around 10% of the sample. The material was CD8+ T cells sorted from blood, obtained at approximately week 30, from a patient treated with tofacitinib. The receptor set was obtained from a human donor with alopecia areata.

This clone was seen more than once but under ten times. The V call is TRBV30, the J call TRBJ2-7, with 7 bases matching TRBD1. This CDR3 contains 16 residues. Germline V gives CDR1 GTSNPN, CDR2 SVGIG (reference sequence). V shed 3 bases, J shed 2 bases, and the junction held 13 bases outside the gene matches. This chain's CDR3 is CAWSSGVQGNTYEQYF. CDR3 sequence (DNA): TGTGCCTGGAGCTCAGGGGTACAGGGGAATACCTACGAGCAGTACTTC.

The genes are TRBV7-9 and TRBJ2-3; D uncertain. Germline loops: CDR1 SEHNR, CDR2 FQNEAQ (reference sequence). The CDR3 length is 13 residues. V was trimmed by 5 bases and J by 2 bases, leaving 8 bases between them. The CDR3: CASSPPDTDTQYF. The CDR3 DNA follows: TGTGCCAGCAGCCCCCCCGACACAGATACGCAGTATTTT.

V is TRBV14 and J is TRBJ2-3; no definite D call. CDR1 is SGHDN and CDR2 is FVKESK in the germline V gene. This CDR3 has 14 amino acids. V lost 0 bases and J 5 bases, leaving 9 bases between the germline ends. CDR3 in DNA: TGTGCCAGCAGCCAAGATCTTTTTGGAGATACGCAGTATTTT. The encoded protein is CASSQDLFGDTQYF.

The chain recombines TRBV29-1 with TRBJ1-2; D is perhaps TRBD1 (5 bases). The V gene's germline CDR1 is SQVTM and CDR2 ANQGSEA. This CDR3 spans 15 amino acids. V lost 0 bases to trimming and J lost 4 bases, with 15 bases between them. The chain's CDR3 is CSVEDRSGPGYGYTF. In nucleotides, the CDR3 is TGCAGCGTTGAAGATCGGTCGGGGCCGGGCTATGGCTACACCTTC.

The chain is built from TRBV7-9 and TRBJ1-4; 7 bases map to TRBD1. The CDR3 consists of 15 residues. The ends lost 5 bases at V and 5 bases at J; junction bases unmatched: 8. In germline, CDR1 is SEHNR, CDR2 FQNEAQ (reference sequence). The CDR3, as DNA: TGTGCCAGCAGCCCCGAGGACAGGCGGAATGAAAAACTGTTTTTT. Protein product: CASSPEDRRNEKLFF.

The chain is built from TRBV27 and TRBJ2-1; perhaps D is TRBD1 or TRBD2 (5 bases each). This CDR3 region has 14 residues. The V end was cut by 6 bases, the J end by 9 bases, with 18 bases between. From germline, CDR1 is MNHEY and CDR2 SMNVEV (reference sequence). The CDR3 here is CASSSGRGLGEQFF. The DNA of the CDR3 is TGTGCCAGCAGCTCGGGACGGGGCCTCGGTGAGCAGTTCTTC.

This rearrangement joins TRBV7-2 to TRBJ2-1, with TRBD1 matching 8 bases. The ends lost 1 base at V and 4 bases at J; junction bases unmatched: 3. CDR3 length: 15 amino acids. Germline lookup yields CDR1 SGHTA and CDR2 FQGNSA. CDR3 protein: CASSLVTGGYNEQFF. In DNA, the CDR3 is TGTGCCAGCAGCTTAGTTACAGGGGGATACAATGAGCAGTTCTTC.

V usage is TRBV9 and J usage is TRBJ1-5; D perhaps matches TRBD1 (6 bases). This CDR3 is 16 amino acids long. Germline CDR1 and CDR2: SGDLS and YYNGEE. Trimming took 4 bases from V and 7 from J, leaving 21 bases between them. CDR3 DNA sequence: TGTGCCAGCAGCCCTTTCCCCACGGGGGCCGCGCAGCCCCAGCATTTT. It is translated as CASSPFPTGAAQPQHF.

The CDR3 loop is CASSLYGGVRASDTQYF. CDR3 bases: TGTGCCAGCAGTTTATATGGGGGGGTCAGGGCCTCAGATACGCAGTATTTT. This chain connects TRBV27 to TRBJ2-3; 7 nucleotides agree with TRBD2. The CDR3 runs 17 residues. The junction had 11 bases not matched to a gene; V was cut back by 1 base and J by 4 bases. Germline loops: CDR1 MNHEY, CDR2 SMNVEV (reference sequence).

Only one count was recorded for this clone. This chain uses TRBV9 with TRBJ2-7; 10 bases agree with TRBD2. Germline V gene lookup returns CDR1 SGDLS and CDR2 YYNGEE. The CDR3 is made up of 14 amino acids. The J segment lost 5 bases and the V segment lost 3 bases, leaving 5 bases of the junction unmatched. DNA of the CDR3: TGTGCCAGCAGCGCCAGCGGGGGGGCCGACGAGCAGTACTTC. Translation: CASSASGGADEQYF. Together with reference TRBV9 and TRBJ2-7, the CDR3 gives the full variable domain: DSGVTQTPKHLITATGQRVTLRCSPRSGDLSVYWYQQSLDQGLQFLIQYYNGEERAKGNILERFSAQQFPDLHSELNLSSLELGDSALYFCASSASGGADEQYFGPGTRLTVT.

This clone was found once. A read error may account for a junction end that differs from germline. This sequence joins TRBV5-1 and TRBJ2-7, with TRBD1 matching 7 bases. Germline values: CDR1 SGHRS, CDR2 YFSETQ. This CDR3 has 14 amino acids. The CDR3 reads CVSSLRQGYYEQYF. CDR3 in DNA: TGCGTCAGCAGCCTCCGACAGGGCTACTACGAGCAGTACTTC. Based on the CDR3 plus reference TRBV5-1 and TRBJ2-7, the full variable domain is KAGVTQTPRYLIKTRGQQVTLSCSPISGHRSVSWYQQTPGQGLQFLFEYFSETQRNKGNFPGRFSGRQFSNSRSEMNVSTLELGDSALYLCVSSLRQGYYEQYFGPGTRLTVT.

The rearrangement uses TRBV6-1 and TRBJ2-3, with a possible D match to TRBD2 (5 bases). V lost 0 bases, J lost 0 bases, and 16 bases lay in between. Germline lookup yields CDR1 MNHNS and CDR2 SASEGT. CDR3 size: 18 residues. In nucleotides, the CDR3 is TGTGCCAGCAGTGAAGCCACTAGTTGGCCAGGAAGCACAGATACGCAGTATTTT. This encodes CASSEATSWPGSTDTQYF.

The J gene is TRBJ1-1, the V gene TRBV7-9; maybe TRBD1 (5 bases). From germline, CDR1 is SEHNR and CDR2 FQNEAQ (reference sequence). This CDR3 spans 15 amino acids. The V end lost 7 bases, the J end lost 1 base, and 16 bases lay between the germline ends. The CDR3 here is CASTKNGGPNTEAFF. In DNA form, the CDR3 reads TGTGCCAGCACCAAAAACGGGGGACCGAACACTGAAGCTTTCTTT.

CDR3 region: CASSASGGAQTQYF. The CDR3 region has the DNA TGTGCCAGCAGCGCTAGCGGGGGGGCCCAGACCCAGTACTTC. This chain connects TRBV5-4 to TRBJ2-5; 12 bases match TRBD2. The CDR3 extends over 14 amino acids. Germline CDR1 reads SGHNT; CDR2 reads YYREEE (reference sequence). V dropped 4 bases and J dropped 6; count of bases not matched to a gene: 4. Variable domain in full (rest from reference TRBV5-4 and TRBJ2-5): ETGVTQSPTHLIKTRGQQVTLRCSSQSGHNTVSWYQQALGQGPQFIFQYYREEENGRGNFPPRFSGLQFPNYSSELNVNALELDDSALYLCASSASGGAQTQYFGPGTRLLVL.

The V gene is TRBV7-9, the J gene TRBJ2-5; possibly TRBD1 for D (6 bases). The germline V gene has CDR1 SEHNR and CDR2 FQNEAQ (reference sequence). This CDR3 spans 14 amino acids. V lost 4 bases, J lost 4 bases, and 13 bases lay in between. The CDR3 loop reads CASSSQGLRETQYF. Written as DNA, the CDR3 is TGTGCCAGCAGCTCGCAGGGGTTGAGAGAGACCCAGTACTTC.

CDR3 loop: CASSLQGNEQYF. As DNA, the CDR3 is TGTGCCAGCAGCTTACAGGGGAACGAGCAGTACTTC. V usage is TRBV4-2 and J usage is TRBJ2-7; 7 bases are shared with TRBD1. CDR3 length equals 12 residues. The ends lost 5 bases at V and 5 bases at J; junction bases unmatched: 3. The germline CDR1 and CDR2 sequences are LGHNA and YNFKEQ.

This clone was counted a single time. V is TRBV29-1 and J is TRBJ1-2; no firm D call. V was shortened by 0 bases and J by 7 bases, with 6 bases between the two germline ends. The CDR3 sequence is 11 residues long. Looked up from germline, CDR1 is SQVTM and CDR2 is ANQGSEA. Here the CDR3 DNA reads TGCAGCGTTGAAGATCGGAGTGGCTACACCTTC. Translating it yields CSVEDRSGYTF.

J is TRBJ2-1 and V is TRBV30, with D tentatively TRBD2 (5 bases). V lost 3 bases and J lost 5, with 8 bases in between. CDR3 size: 12 residues. Germline assignment: CDR1 GTSNPN and CDR2 SVGIG (reference sequence). The CDR3 region has the DNA TGTGCCTGGAGAGGACTGGACAATGAGCAGTTCTTC. Its protein product is CAWRGLDNEQFF.

The rearrangement uses TRBV5-1 and TRBJ1-1; no clear D gene. The V gene lost 4 bases and the J gene lost 1 base, with 14 bases spanning the gap. The CDR3 is 15 residues long. Germline CDR1 is SGHRS and CDR2 is YFSETQ. This CDR3 is CASSRAGSGNTEAFF. The CDR3 DNA is TGCGCCAGCAGCCGCGCTGGATCTGGGAACACTGAAGCTTTCTTT.

This chain joins TRBV19 and TRBJ1-1; D is unclear. The CDR3 covers 15 residues. Germline CDR1 LNHDA, CDR2 SQIVND (reference sequence). Trimming shortened V by 5 bases and J by 0 bases, and 13 bases separated the two germline ends. The CDR3 loop is CASSWSMGMNTEAFF. DNA for the CDR3: TGTGCCAGTAGTTGGTCGATGGGGATGAACACTGAAGCTTTCTTT.

The chain combines TRBV19 with TRBJ2-5; the D gene could be TRBD1 or TRBD2 (5 bases each). The closer fit of TRBJ2-7 to the DNA end suggests the J call may be wrong. Germline assignment: CDR1 LNHDA and CDR2 SQIVND (reference sequence). The CDR3 is 15 amino acids. The CDR3 DNA follows: TGTGCCAGTAGCCCGACAATTCATGGGGGTTACGAGCAGTACTTC. This gives the protein CASSPTIHGGYEQYF.

This sequence joins TRBV15 and TRBJ2-2; either TRBD1 or TRBD2 may fit D (6 bases each). Looked up from germline, CDR1 is LNHNV and CDR2 is YYDKDF (reference sequence). The CDR3 has 16 amino acids. Trimming left V 3 bases short and J 4 bases short, with 15 bases between. The CDR3 region has the DNA TGTGCCACCAGCAGTATTTGGGGGGCGAGCACCGGGGAGCTGTTTTTT. Translated, it gives CATSSIWGASTGELFF.

V is TRBV29-1 and J is TRBJ2-7; D gene uncertain. Trimming took 1 base from V and 1 from J, leaving 14 bases between them. The CDR3 length is 15 residues. Germline V CDR1 and CDR2: SQVTM, ANQGSEA. CDR3 in amino acids: CSVEVKVTPSYEQYF. In nucleotides, the CDR3 is TGCAGCGTTGAAGTTAAAGTCACGCCTTCCTACGAGCAGTACTTC.

The chain has TRBV5-5 and TRBJ2-7; TRBD1 might be the D (6 bases). The CDR3 spans 13 residues. V was pared by 3 bases and J by 2 bases, with 9 bases between. Germline lookup yields CDR1 SGHKS and CDR2 YYEKEE (reference sequence). The CDR3: CASSSGQTYEQYF. The CDR3 DNA follows: TGTGCCAGCAGCTCCGGACAGACCTACGAGCAGTACTTC.

V usage is TRBV15 and J usage is TRBJ2-1; D call uncertain. Germline CDR1 is LNHNV and CDR2 is YYDKDF (reference sequence). The CDR3 runs 13 residues. The V and J ends lost 3 bases and 5 bases respectively, with 8 bases between them. CDR3 residues: CATSREAHNEQFF. CDR3 DNA sequence: TGTGCCACCAGCAGGGAAGCCCACAATGAGCAGTTCTTC.